This section outlines one T cell receptor (beta chain) sequence together with its context. The antigen remains undetermined. The sample comes from a study of T cell clones after liver transplantation. Study in general: Graft-donor-reactive sequences were compared with third-party-reactive TCRbeta sequences from pre-transplant mixed lymphocyte reactions. Apart from a few HCV-positive recipients, transplants were for non-autoimmune, non-viral reasons. Tolerance: complete withdrawal held at least one year, liver enzymes staying within twice normal.

The length of the CDR3 is 14 residues. Trimming stripped 3 bases from V and 4 bases from J, with 9 bases between. Per germline, CDR1 SGHTA and CDR2 FQGNSA. Study observations and caveats: Small, mixed patient groups and varying post-transplant times limit these conclusions.

Libraries were prepared by immunoSEQ multiplex PCR; TCRdb keeps only in-frame clonotypes and omits some of them. The sample yields roughly 49,000 clones, roughly 74% seen once. Sequencing was performed on CD4+ T cells from blood, taken 52 to 60 months after liver transplant. This clonotype was obtained from a human patient who received a liver transplant. T cells may partly derive from the graft donor. The V call is TRBV7-2, the J call TRBJ2-2, with a weak D call TRBD2 (5 bases). This CDR3 is CASSFLEGTGELFF. The CDR3 DNA follows: TGTGCCAGCAGCTTTTTAGAGGGCACCGGGGAGCTGTTTTTT.